The 18 T cell receptor beta chains below come from one sample, sequenced in a study of blood T cell repertoires in COVID-19. Some clones are missing from TCRdb's copy, which holds only in-frame ones; the method was immunoSEQ multiplex PCR. The sample shows roughly 41,000 clones, about 85% of them seen only once. Sequencing was performed on PBMCs or T cells enriched from blood (not recorded which). These receptors originate from a woman aged 45-65 years who had recovered from COVID-19.

This chain uses TRBV7-2 with TRBJ2-5, with 11 bases matching TRBD2. Trimming cost V 6 bases and J 5 bases; bases outside gene matches: 17. Looked up from germline, CDR1 is SGHTA and CDR2 is FQGNSA. The CDR3 is 18 residues long. The CDR3 nucleotides are TGTGCCAGCAGTTTGCGTAATCTCCTAGCGGGAGGAAGGGAGACCCAGTACTTC. Translating gives CASSLRNLLAGGRETQYF.

The chain uses TRBV5-5 and TRBJ1-2; TRBD1 matches 7 bases. Losses at the gene ends were 4 bases for V and 2 bases for J; bases not matched to a gene: 2. The CDR3 spans 13 residues. Germline V gene lookup returns CDR1 SGHKS and CDR2 YYEKEE (reference sequence). The CDR3 DNA reads TGTGCCAGCAGCATACAGGGGAACTATGGCTACACCTTC. Protein sequence: CASSIQGNYGYTF. Based on the CDR3 plus reference TRBV5-5 and TRBJ1-2, the full variable domain is DAGVTQSPTHLIKTRGQQVTLRCSPISGHKSVSWYQQVLGQGPQFIFQYYEKEERGRGNFPDRFSARQFPNYSSELNVNALLLGDSALYLCASSIQGNYGYTFGSGTRLTVV.

The chain carries TRBV11-2 and TRBJ1-3; D might be TRBD1 (5 bases). The CDR3 runs 15 residues. CDR1 and CDR2 from the germline V gene are SGHAT and FQNNGV. V was pared by 3 bases and J by 4 bases, with 13 bases between. CDR3 loop: CASSFEQGPGNTIYF. The CDR3 DNA reads as TGTGCCAGCAGCTTTGAGCAGGGCCCCGGAAACACCATATATTTT.

The V and J genes are TRBV18 and TRBJ1-5; D remains ambiguous. Trimming removed 8 bases from V and 1 base from J, with 9 bases in between. This CDR3 is 13 amino acids long. From germline, CDR1 is KGHSH and CDR2 LQKENI. Here the CDR3 DNA reads TGTGCCAGCAAAAACACCAGCAATCAGCCCCAGCATTTT. Translating it yields CASKNTSNQPQHF. The whole variable domain, remainder taken from reference TRBV18 and TRBJ1-5, is NAGVMQNPRHLVRRRGQEARLRCSPMKGHSHVYWYRQLPEEGLKFMVYLQKENIIDESGMPKERFSAEFPKEGPSILRIQQVVRGDSAAYFCASKNTSNQPQHFGDGTRLSIL.

CDR3 sequence reads: CASSEGQGNSNQPQHF. The CDR3 DNA reads as TGTGCCAGCAGTGAGGGACAGGGGAATAGCAATCAGCCCCAGCATTTT. The chain couples TRBV6-1 to TRBJ1-5, with 10 bases matching TRBD1. The CDR3 is 16 residues long. Germline loops: CDR1 MNHNS, CDR2 SASEGT. V trimming: 3 bases; J trimming: 0 bases; junction bases outside the gene matches: 2.

The chain employs TRBV3-1 (or the pseudogene TRBV3-2) and TRBJ1-6, with D maybe TRBD1 (5 bases). Trimming left V 2 bases short and J 3 bases short, with 14 bases between. The CDR3 has 17 amino acids. Germline assignment: CDR1 LGHDT and CDR2 YNNKEL (reference sequence). The CDR3 sequence is CASSQSFSRDYNSPLHF. In nucleotides, the CDR3 is TGTGCCAGCAGCCAATCTTTTTCCAGGGACTATAATTCACCCCTCCACTTT.

The rearrangement uses TRBV7-8 and TRBJ1-5, with a weak D call TRBD1 (6 bases). Trimming shortened V by 5 bases and J by 5 bases, and 13 bases separated the two germline ends. The CDR3 loop spans 14 amino acids. From germline, CDR1 is SGHVS and CDR2 FQNEAQ. In DNA form, the CDR3 reads TGTGCCAGCAGCAAAATGGGGGCCGATCAGCCCCAGCATTTT. It yields the protein CASSKMGADQPQHF.

The gene calls are TRBV9 and TRBJ1-2, with D possibly matching TRBD1 (5 bases). The germline V and J ends were trimmed by 0 bases and 2 bases, with 14 bases remaining between them. This CDR3 comprises 16 residues. Germline V lookup: CDR1 SGDLS, CDR2 YYNGEE. CDR3 protein: CASSVGGRGQNYGYTF. CDR3 DNA: TGTGCCAGCAGCGTAGGGGGCCGAGGTCAGAACTATGGCTACACCTTC. The whole variable domain, filled in from reference TRBV9 and TRBJ1-2, reads DSGVTQTPKHLITATGQRVTLRCSPRSGDLSVYWYQQSLDQGLQFLIQYYNGEERAKGNILERFSAQQFPDLHSELNLSSLELGDSALYFCASSVGGRGQNYGYTFGSGTRLTVV.

This chain connects TRBV19 to TRBJ2-5; 7 nucleotides agree with TRBD1. CDR1 is LNHDA and CDR2 is SQIVND in the germline V gene (reference sequence). V trimming: 5 bases; J trimming: 2 bases; junction bases outside the gene matches: 8. This CDR3 comprises 15 residues. The CDR3 nucleotides are TGTGCCAGTAGTCCCCTGGGACAGTCTCAAGAGACCCAGTACTTC. Its protein product is CASSPLGQSQETQYF.

The chain combines TRBV7-2 with TRBJ1-1; 9 nucleotides line up with TRBD1. V dropped 5 bases and J dropped 5; count of bases not matched to a gene: 9. Germline V lookup: CDR1 SGHTA, CDR2 FQGNSA. The CDR3 is made up of 15 amino acids. The CDR3 region is CASSPNRGRGTEAFF. The CDR3 DNA reads as TGTGCCAGCAGCCCAAACAGGGGGCGCGGGACTGAAGCTTTCTTT.

This clone has just a few counts. V gene TRBV19 combines with J gene TRBJ1-6, with a weak D call TRBD1 (6 bases). Germline CDR1 and CDR2: LNHDA and SQIVND (reference sequence). The V end was cut by 8 bases, the J end by 5 bases, with 10 bases between. The CDR3 is 13 amino acids. CDR3 in amino acids: CASGGHHNSPLHF. Written as DNA, the CDR3 is TGTGCCAGTGGGGGACATCATAATTCACCCCTCCACTTT. Supplemented by reference TRBV19 and TRBJ1-6, the full variable domain reads DGGITQSPKYLFRKEGQNVTLSCEQNLNHDAMYWYRQDPGQGLRLIYYSQIVNDFQKGDIAEGYSVSREKKESFPLTVTSAQKNPTAFYLCASGGHHNSPLHFGNGTRLTVT.

The chain links TRBV9 to TRBJ2-1; TRBD1 aligns across 8 bases. The length of the CDR3 is 16 residues. Germline CDR1 reads SGDLS; CDR2 reads YYNGEE. J was trimmed by 4 bases and V by 3 bases; bases with no gene match: 9. The CDR3 sequence is CASSAPGTGGYNEQFF. CDR3 DNA sequence: TGTGCCAGCAGCGCCCCCGGGACAGGCGGGTACAATGAGCAGTTCTTC.

The V call is TRBV27, the J call TRBJ2-3; 7 nucleotides line up with TRBD1. The CDR3 runs to 15 residues. Germline assignment: CDR1 MNHEY and CDR2 SMNVEV (reference sequence). J lost 2 bases, V lost 4 bases, and 6 bases had no gene match. As DNA, the CDR3 is TGTGCCAGCAGTTCCGGACAGGCGAACACAGATACGCAGTATTTT. Amino acid sequence: CASSSGQANTDTQYF.

Only a few counts were recorded for this clone. The rearrangement uses TRBV9 and TRBJ1-1; tentatively, D is TRBD1 (6 bases). Germline V CDR1 and CDR2: SGDLS, YYNGEE. Trimming took 3 bases from V and 1 from J, leaving 13 bases between them. The CDR3 runs to 15 residues. The CDR3, as DNA: TGTGCCAGCAGCGAACAGGGAATTGGGAACACTGAAGCTTTCTTT. It specifies CASSEQGIGNTEAFF.

The chain uses TRBV7-2 and TRBJ1-6, with TRBD1 matching 10 bases. V lost 5 bases and J lost 6; bases outside the gene matches: 4. The CDR3 totals 15 residues. The V gene's germline CDR1 is SGHTA and CDR2 FQGNSA. The CDR3 DNA follows: TGTGCCAGCAGCGCGACAGGGGGCTCTAATTCACCCCTCCACTTT. Translated, it gives CASSATGGSNSPLHF.

The gene calls are TRBV9 and TRBJ2-7; TRBD1 agrees at 8 bases. The CDR3 consists of 15 residues. CDR1 is SGDLS, CDR2 YYNGEE, per germline. The J segment lost 6 bases and the V segment lost 4 bases, leaving 12 bases of the junction unmatched. In DNA, the CDR3 is TGTGCCAGCAGCCCGAGGACAGGGTACGTCGGCGAGCAGTACTTC. This gives the protein CASSPRTGYVGEQYF.

This clone was seen only once. The chain couples TRBV2 to TRBJ2-1; the D is unclear. This CDR3 contains 14 residues. From germline, CDR1 is SNHLY and CDR2 FYNNEI. Deletions cut 7 bases from V and 5 bases from J, with 15 bases between. The CDR3 loop reads CASMPSELNNEQFF. CDR3 nucleotides: TGTGCCAGCATGCCGTCCGAGTTGAACAATGAGCAGTTCTTC. The whole variable domain, remainder taken from reference TRBV2 and TRBJ2-1, is EPEVTQTPSHQVTQMGQEVILRCVPISNHLYFYWYRQILGQKVEFLVSFYNNEISEKSEIFDDQFSVERPDGSNFTLKIRSTKLEDSAMYFCASMPSELNNEQFFGPGTRLTVL.

The chain employs TRBV5-1 and TRBJ1-4, with 7 bases lining up with TRBD1. V shed 4 bases and J 8 bases; nucleotides not matched to a gene: 8. The length of the CDR3 is 14 residues. Germline V gives CDR1 SGHRS, CDR2 YFSETQ. CDR3 amino acids: CASSPTGQYEKLFF. The CDR3 bases are TGCGCCAGCAGCCCGACAGGGCAATACGAAAAACTGTTTTTT.